Following are 32 T cell receptor beta chains from one sample sequenced in a study of Siglec-9 on CD8 T cells in melanoma (dated 2019 in TCRdb). The library was produced with the immunoSEQ multiplex PCR assay. TCRdb provides this immuneACCESS table in a form limited to in-frame rearrangements. Some clones are lacking; in checked studies, under half of them reflect an unresolved V gene, and why the rest are absent is not known. Present in this sample are 25,000 to 30,000 clones, 80% of which were seen just once. The ten largest clonotypes hold 5.8% of the sample. The material sequenced was Siglec-9- CD8+ T cells sorted from blood. This specimen's cell subset or site label, per the study, means: CD8 T cells lacking Siglec-9. Receptors were obtained from a human donor in good health.

This rearrangement joins TRBV19 to TRBJ2-7, with 11 bases that match TRBD2. Germline V gene lookup returns CDR1 LNHDA and CDR2 SQIVND (reference sequence). Trimming at V came to 4 bases and at J to 2 bases, leaving 1 base not matched to a gene. There are 14 residues in the CDR3. The CDR3 nucleotides are TGTGCCAGTAGTACTAGCGGGGGGACCTACGAGCAGTACTTC. Translated, it gives CASSTSGGTYEQYF.

The genes are TRBV27 and TRBJ1-2; 7 bases line up with TRBD1. V lost 6 bases, J lost 5 bases, and 12 bases stayed unmatched. The CDR3 extends over 15 amino acids. The germline V gene has CDR1 MNHEY and CDR2 SMNVEV (reference sequence). The CDR3 region is CASRGQGVLMYGYTF. Written as DNA, the CDR3 is TGTGCCAGCAGGGGCCAGGGGGTCCTTATGTATGGCTACACCTTC.

The V call is TRBV27, the J call TRBJ2-1; D gene uncertain. V lost 3 bases to trimming and J lost 7 bases, with 10 bases between them. CDR1 and CDR2 from the germline V gene are MNHEY and SMNVEV (reference sequence). The CDR3 runs 13 residues. This chain's CDR3 is CASSLLGMNEQFF. CDR3 DNA: TGTGCCAGCAGTTTGCTGGGGATGAATGAGCAGTTCTTC.

This clone was detected only once. The chain recombines TRBV9 with TRBJ2-7; D ambiguous. Per the germline V gene, CDR1 is SGDLS and CDR2 is YYNGEE. The CDR3 runs 13 residues. The V end lost 0 bases, the J end lost 6 bases, and 10 bases lay between the germline ends. The CDR3 is CASSVGGDVEQYF. CDR3 DNA: TGTGCCAGCAGCGTAGGTGGGGATGTCGAGCAGTACTTC.

The J gene is TRBJ2-5, the V gene TRBV9; no definite D call. CDR1 SGDLS and CDR2 YYNGEE come from the germline V gene. V was cut by 1 base and J by 4 bases, with 14 bases left in between. The CDR3 length is 15 residues. The CDR3 sequence: CASSVIEGMGETQYF. In DNA form, the CDR3 reads TGTGCCAGCAGCGTAATCGAAGGGATGGGAGAGACCCAGTACTTC.

The gene calls are TRBV11-2 and TRBJ2-5; D not resolved. V lost 3 bases and J 5 bases, leaving 4 bases between the germline ends. This CDR3 comprises 11 residues. CDR1 SGHAT and CDR2 FQNNGV come from the germline V gene. CDR3 DNA sequence: TGTGCCAGCAGCTTCATTGAGACCCAGTACTTC. Translation gives CASSFIETQYF.

This clone was counted only a few times. The chain recombines TRBV6-5 with TRBJ1-6; D is unclear. CDR3 size: 13 residues. Germline lookup yields CDR1 MNHEY and CDR2 SVGAGI. Between the trimmed V and J ends, which lost 0 bases and 9 bases, there was a span of 6 bases. Written as DNA, the CDR3 is TGTGCCAGCAGTTACTCGAGCGGTTCACCCCTCCACTTT. Its translation is CASSYSSGSPLHF.

The rearrangement uses TRBV15 and TRBJ2-7; D gene unclear. This CDR3 region has 15 residues. CDR1 and CDR2 from the germline V gene are LNHNV and YYDKDF (reference sequence). With 3 bases removed from V and 1 base from J, the gap between germline ends came to 13 bases. CDR3 bases: TGTGCCACCAGCAGCCCACGGTCCCGTTCCTACGAGCAGTACGTC. It codes for CATSSPRSRSYEQYV.

Judged by abundance, this clone is large. The J gene is TRBJ1-1, the V gene TRBV30; a possible D gene is TRBD1 (5 bases). V was cut by 7 bases and J by 1 base, with 13 bases left in between. The CDR3 runs 13 residues. CDR1 and CDR2 from the germline V gene are GTSNPN and SVGIG (reference sequence). The CDR3 DNA sequence: TGTGCCTTACAGGCGGTAGGGAACACTGAAGCTTTCTTT. Translating it yields CALQAVGNTEAFF.

The chain recombines TRBV18 with TRBJ2-2, with D possibly TRBD1 on 5 matching bases. CDR3 length equals 12 residues. Germline V gene lookup returns CDR1 KGHSH and CDR2 LQKENI. V gave up 9 bases and J gave up 4 bases, with 9 bases separating them. CDR3 sequence: CASQGGTGELFF. The CDR3 nucleotides read TGTGCCAGTCAGGGCGGCACCGGGGAGCTGTTTTTT.

This clone appeared a single time. The rearrangement links TRBV6-1 to TRBJ2-1; 11 bases are shared with TRBD2. Trimming took 1 base from V and 7 from J; bases not matched to a gene: 9. The germline V gene encodes CDR1 MNHNS and CDR2 SASEGT. This CDR3 is built from 17 residues. The CDR3 sequence is CASSEGLAGGLWNEQFF. In DNA form, the CDR3 reads TGTGCCAGCAGTGAAGGGCTAGCGGGAGGCCTGTGGAATGAGCAGTTCTTC.

This chain uses TRBV29-1 with TRBJ2-6; D could derive from TRBD1 or TRBD2 (6 bases each). The CDR3 contains 15 residues. Germline assignment: CDR1 SQVTM and CDR2 ANQGSEA. The V and J ends lost 6 bases and 0 bases respectively, with 12 bases between them. CDR3: CSVGGAYSGANVLTF. The CDR3 coding sequence is TGCAGCGTCGGGGGCGCTTACTCTGGGGCCAACGTCCTGACTTTC.

The V call is TRBV11-2, the J call TRBJ2-5; 7 bases map to TRBD1. CDR3 length: 14 residues. Per the germline V gene, CDR1 is SGHAT and CDR2 is FQNNGV. V lost 1 base to trimming and J lost 4 bases; unmatched junction nucleotides: 3. The CDR3 loop is CASSLGGGGETQYF. The CDR3 nucleotides read TGTGCCAGCAGCTTAGGAGGGGGCGGAGAGACCCAGTACTTC.

This clone has just a few counts. The CDR3, as DNA: TGTGCCAGCAGTTCGCGGCCCCTCGGGGGGCGAAACACCATATATTTT. It is translated as CASSSRPLGGRNTIYF. The chain employs TRBV6-5 and TRBJ1-3; possibly TRBD1 for D (6 bases). This CDR3 comprises 16 residues. Per the germline V gene, CDR1 is MNHEY and CDR2 is SVGAGI. Trimming cost V 4 bases and J 5 bases, with 18 bases left between them.

The genes are TRBV9 and TRBJ1-2; D remains ambiguous. The V gene lost 0 bases and the J gene lost 2 bases, with 11 bases spanning the gap. The CDR3 extends over 15 amino acids. Looked up from germline, CDR1 is SGDLS and CDR2 is YYNGEE. This chain's CDR3 is CASSVGRTLNYGYTF. DNA of the CDR3: TGTGCCAGCAGCGTAGGAAGGACCCTGAACTATGGCTACACCTTC.

J is TRBJ2-3 and V is TRBV13; 12 bases are shared with TRBD1. CDR1 PRHDT and CDR2 FYEKMQ come from the germline V gene (reference sequence). This CDR3 comprises 17 residues. The ends lost 1 base at V and 5 bases at J; junction bases unmatched: 7. The CDR3 loop reads CASSLARDRGQLDTQYF. DNA for the CDR3: TGTGCCAGCAGCTTAGCCCGGGACAGGGGGCAGTTAGATACGCAGTATTTT.

J is TRBJ2-1 and V is TRBV12-5, with D possibly being TRBD1 or TRBD2 (5 bases each). CDR3 length equals 14 residues. V was pared by 9 bases and J by 7 bases, with 19 bases between. Germline CDR1 and CDR2: LGHNT and FRNRAP. This chain's CDR3 is CASGTIGPKNEQFF. The DNA of the CDR3 is TGTGCTAGCGGGACCATCGGGCCAAAGAATGAGCAGTTCTTC.

The sample holds a few counts of this clone. At one end the junction does not follow the germline gene, possibly because of a read error. CDR3 DNA sequence: TGCGCCACCAGTTTCGGGACAGGTTCCTACAATGAGCAGTTCTTC. Protein sequence: CATSFGTGSYNEQFF. The chain uses TRBV23-1 and TRBJ2-1; 8 nucleotides align to TRBD1. TRBV23-1 is marked as an open reading frame, function uncertain. The CDR3 runs to 15 residues.

CDR3 protein: CASSLGQGTYNEQFF. In DNA form, the CDR3 reads TGTGCCAGTAGTTTAGGACAGGGTACCTACAATGAGCAGTTCTTC. The chain joins TRBV19 to TRBJ2-1; 8 bases map to TRBD1. Trimming cost V 5 bases and J 2 bases; bases outside gene matches: 5. Germline loops: CDR1 LNHDA, CDR2 SQIVND (reference sequence). The CDR3 extends over 15 amino acids.

The V call is TRBV2, the J call TRBJ2-1; TRBD1 or TRBD2 may be the D gene (6 bases each). Between the trimmed V and J ends, which lost 8 bases and 0 bases, there was a span of 8 bases. This CDR3 is 13 amino acids long. Germline lookup yields CDR1 SNHLY and CDR2 FYNNEI. The CDR3 region is CASEGGSYNEQFF. The CDR3 DNA is TGTGCCAGCGAGGGGGGCTCCTACAATGAGCAGTTCTTC.

With respect to this clone: The same CDR3 arises from other DNA sequences in this sample as well. The V call is TRBV7-9, the J call TRBJ1-1, with D perhaps matching TRBD1 (6 bases). Germline V gene sequence: CDR1 SEHNR, CDR2 FQNEAQ (reference sequence). The CDR3 has 13 residues. The ends were cut back, 8 bases at V and 2 bases at J, with 12 bases in the middle. The CDR3 loop reads CASRGHLNTEAFF. The CDR3 DNA follows: TGTGCCAGCCGGGGACACCTTAACACTGAAGCTTTCTTT.

The V call is TRBV4-2, the J call TRBJ2-3; no clear D. V dropped 1 base and J dropped 6 bases, with 5 bases sitting between them. This CDR3 has 12 residues. Looked up from germline, CDR1 is LGHNA and CDR2 is YNFKEQ. CDR3 protein: CASSQVSDTQYF. Written as DNA, the CDR3 is TGTGCCAGCAGCCAAGTTTCCGATACGCAGTATTTT.

This chain connects TRBV13 to TRBJ1-5; 7 nucleotides align to TRBD1. Losses at the gene ends were 7 bases for V and 4 bases for J; bases not matched to a gene: 13. This CDR3 has 16 amino acids. The germline CDR1 and CDR2 sequences are PRHDT and FYEKMQ (reference sequence). CDR3 in DNA: TGTGCCAGCATCCCCGGGGGCAGGGGGGTTAATCAGCCCCAGCATTTT. Protein product: CASIPGGRGVNQPQHF.

V is TRBV19 and J is TRBJ1-2; tentative D call: TRBD1 (6 bases). V was trimmed by 7 bases and J by 6 bases, leaving 27 bases between them. CDR3 length equals 17 residues. Germline-derived CDR1 and CDR2 are LNHDA and SQIVND (reference sequence). The CDR3 nucleotides read TGTGCCAGTACCTGGGGGACATACTATACGACGGGGAATGGCTACACCTTC. Protein product: CASTWGTYYTTGNGYTF. Looking up the rest from reference TRBV19 and TRBJ1-2 gives the full variable domain: DGGITQSPKYLFRKEGQNVTLSCEQNLNHDAMYWYRQDPGQGLRLIYYSQIVNDFQKGDIAEGYSVSREKKESFPLTVTSAQKNPTAFYLCASTWGTYYTTGNGYTFGSGTRLTVV.

The rearrangement uses TRBV28 and TRBJ2-1, with D perhaps TRBD2 (7 bases). Germline CDR1 MDHEN, CDR2 SYDVKM. The V gene lost 4 bases and the J gene lost 7 bases, with 14 bases spanning the gap. The CDR3 totals 14 residues. In DNA form, the CDR3 reads TGTGCCAGCAGTTCAGCAGGGGAGGGGAATGAGCAGTTCTTC. Its translation is CASSSAGEGNEQFF.

V usage is TRBV9 and J usage is TRBJ2-1, with TRBD2 matching over 12 bases. This CDR3 comprises 15 residues. Germline V gene lookup returns CDR1 SGDLS and CDR2 YYNGEE. The J segment lost 7 bases and the V segment lost 3 bases, leaving 5 bases of the junction unmatched. Here the CDR3 reads CASSALAGGPNEQFF. DNA of the CDR3: TGTGCCAGCAGCGCACTAGCGGGAGGACCGAATGAGCAGTTCTTC.

The chain employs TRBV18 and TRBJ2-7, with D tentatively TRBD1 or TRBD2 (6 bases each). Germline lookup yields CDR1 KGHSH and CDR2 LQKENI. The CDR3 has 14 amino acids. The germline V and J ends were trimmed by 6 bases and 2 bases, with 14 bases remaining between them. In nucleotides, the CDR3 is TGTGCCAGCTCCCGCGAGAGGGGGGCCTACGAGCAGTACGTC. Amino acid sequence: CASSRERGAYEQYV.

The chain employs TRBV7-9 and TRBJ2-5; D is ambiguous. The CDR3 length is 10 residues. Deletions cut 6 bases from V and 4 bases from J, with 3 bases between. CDR1 and CDR2 (germline): SEHNR, FQNEAQ (reference sequence). CDR3 nucleotide sequence: TGTGCCAGCAGTCTAGAGACCCAGTACTTC. As protein: CASSLETQYF.

This clone occurred a few times. The V call is TRBV11-2, the J call TRBJ2-5, with a weak D call TRBD2 (6 bases). Looked up from germline, CDR1 is SGHAT and CDR2 is FQNNGV. V gave up 5 bases and J gave up 4 bases, with 11 bases separating them. The length of the CDR3 is 13 residues. CDR3 sequence reads: CASSIPGLETQYF. The CDR3 bases are TGTGCCAGCAGCATCCCGGGACTAGAGACCCAGTACTTC. Full variable domain (rest looked up from reference TRBV11-2 and TRBJ2-5): EAGVAQSPRYKIIEKRQSVAFWCNPISGHATLYWYQQILGQGPKLLIQFQNNGVVDDSQLPKDRFSAERLKGVDSTLKIQPAKLEDSAVYLCASSIPGLETQYFGPGTRLLVL.

The genes are TRBV5-6 and TRBJ2-1, with 11 bases that match TRBD2. CDR1 is SGHDT, CDR2 YYEEEE, per germline. V shed 0 bases and J 7 bases; nucleotides not matched to a gene: 6. The CDR3 sequence is 16 residues long. The CDR3 DNA is TGTGCCAGCAGCTTGGGGCCTAGCGGGGGGACGAATGAGCAGTTCTTC. It codes for CASSLGPSGGTNEQFF. Looking up the rest from reference TRBV5-6 and TRBJ2-1 gives the full variable domain: DAGVTQSPTHLIKTRGQQVTLRCSPKSGHDTVSWYQQALGQGPQFIFQYYEEEERQRGNFPDRFSGHQFPNYSSELNVNALLLGDSALYLCASSLGPSGGTNEQFFGPGTRLTVL.

The chain recombines TRBV6-5 with TRBJ2-1, with D possibly being TRBD1 (5 bases). Germline CDR1 reads MNHEY; CDR2 reads SVGAGI. Trimming took off 0 bases at V and 5 bases at J, with 11 bases between the two ends. CDR3 length: 15 amino acids. Written as DNA, the CDR3 is TGTGCCAGCAGTTACTCTCAGGGTATGAACAATGAGCAGTTCTTC. It specifies CASSYSQGMNNEQFF.

CDR3 loop: CASSPRGRGEKLFF. CDR3 nucleotide sequence: TGTGCCAGCAGCCCAAGGGGGCGAGGGGAAAAACTGTTTTTT. This sequence joins TRBV7-8 and TRBJ1-4; 7 bases line up with TRBD1. Trimming removed 5 bases from V and 8 bases from J; junction bases left unmatched: 8. This CDR3 region has 14 residues. The germline V gene encodes CDR1 SGHVS and CDR2 FQNEAQ. The full variable domain, with the rest looked up from reference TRBV7-8 and TRBJ1-4, is GAGVSQSPRYKVAKRGQDVALRCDPISGHVSLFWYQQALGQGPEFLTYFQNEAQLDKSGLPSDRFFAERPEGSVSTLKIQRTQQEDSAVYLCASSPRGRGEKLFFGSGTQLSVL.